This TCR beta chain derives from a study of cytomegalovirus exposure and HLA in healthy donors. These donors, healthy bone marrow donors, were studied. J lost 4 bases, V lost 0 bases, and 5 bases had no gene match. The CDR3 has 15 amino acids. Germline-derived CDR1 and CDR2 are LGHNA and YNFKEQ. Worth noting for this clone: Its antigen is currently unknown.

Study results and limitations: By HLA locus, TCR association rates varied in a later analysis, with DRB1 showing the most and HLA-C the fewest. In a later analysis, several top co-occurrence clusters appeared linked to parvovirus B19, influenza, CMV and Epstein-Barr virus.

A multiplex PCR was run with 60 Vbeta primers and 13 Jbeta primers. Clones were read by immunoSEQ multiplex PCR, and TCRdb kept only the in-frame ones, dropping some. The profile covers approximately 90,000 clones, with more than 70% appearing a single time and approximately 2% taken by the ten largest. This receptor was taken from a man aged 40-50 years in good health and CMV-seronegative. The rearrangement joins TRBV4-2 to TRBJ1-2; TRBD1 agrees at 7 bases. The sequenced material came from PBMCs. The chain's CDR3 is CASSQDIGDSYGYTF. CDR3 bases: TGTGCCAGCAGCCAAGATATTGGGGACAGCTATGGCTACACCTTC.